The rows below give T cell receptor beta chains drawn from one sample of a study of human T cells and chemical hapten exposure. TCRdb independently ran MiXCR on the RACE reads; one entry per CDR3 protein. The table has 150,000 to 200,000 distinct CDR3 sequences, about 14% seen once. This specimen was whole blood, taken in connection with sensitization to the hapten diphenylcyclopropenone (DPC). These receptors were collected from a woman in her twenties or thirties with alopecia areata. Some clones in this sample may be carry-over from other donors' samples. Each CDR3 is given with its conserved first and last residue. D genes are given only for firm matches. Expanded clones are given a class, and other clones once, few, many or no size at all.

J gene | V gene | D gene | clone size | CDR3 DNA | CDR3 protein
TRBJ2-2 | TRBV6-2/TRBV6-3 | NA | few | TGTGCCAGCATGGATCCAGCTTTTAGTGGGATCGCCTCCGGGGAGCTGTTTTTT | CASMDPAFSGIASGELFF
TRBJ2-1 | TRBV20-1 | TRBD2 | NA | TGCAGTGCTAGATCCCCCAGACTAGCCGGTGAGCAGTTCTTC | CSARSPRLAGEQFF
TRBJ2-5 | TRBV4-3 | TRBD2 | many | TGCGCCAGCAGCCAAGATGGAAGGACTAGCGGCCAAGAGACCCAGTACTTC | CASSQDGRTSGQETQYF
TRBJ2-5 | TRBV28 | NA | NA | TGTGCCAGCAGGGGGGCGGACTTCCACCAAGAGACCCAGTACTTC | CASRGADFHQETQYF
TRBJ1-5 | TRBV4-3 | NA | NA | TGCGCCAGCAGCCGGGACCGAGGTCAGCCCCAGCATTTT | CASSRDRGQPQHF
TRBJ2-5 | TRBV30 | TRBD2 | NA | TGTGCCGCCCAGCTAGCGGGGCAAGAGACCCAGTACTTC | CAAQLAGQETQYF
TRBJ2-7 | TRBV6-6 | TRBD1 | NA | TGTGCCACCCAAGGCCCGGGACAGGGGGCGCGAGAGCAGTACTTC | CATQGPGQGAREQYF
TRBJ2-7 | TRBV5-1 | NA | many | TGCGCCAGCAGCTTGGTTGTGGGGGCGTCCTACGAGCAGTACTTC | CASSLVVGASYEQYF
TRBJ1-1 | TRBV6-6 | TRBD1 | few | TGTGCCAGCAGCCAGCAATCCAGGGGGCACGCTTTCTTT | CASSQQSRGHAFF
TRBJ2-7 | TRBV6-1 | NA | NA | TGTGCCAGCAGTGAATTGGAGCGGGCGAACTACGAGCAGTACTTC | CASSELERANYEQYF
TRBJ2-7 | TRBV20-1 | NA | NA | TGCAGTGCTAGTCTCGGACTTGGGAGCTCCTACGAGCAGTACTTC | CSASLGLGSSYEQYF
TRBJ2-3 | TRBV7-9 | NA | NA | TGTGCCAGCAGCCAGAACAGGGATGATACGCAGTATTTT | CASSQNRDDTQYF
TRBJ1-3 | TRBV6-5 | NA | NA | TGTGCCAGCAGTTACTTAGGAGGGGCCGGAAACACCATATATTTT | CASSYLGGAGNTIYF
TRBJ2-2 | TRBV20-1 | TRBD2 | NA | TGCAGTGCCCAGGGACTAGCGGGAGGGCCTGGCGGGGAGCTGTTTTTT | CSAQGLAGGPGGELFF
TRBJ1-2 | TRBV19 | NA | few | TGTGCCAGTAGTATAGTCGGCGGCATCTATGGCTACACCTTC | CASSIVGGIYGYTF
TRBJ2-4 | TRBV4-2 | TRBD2 | NA | TGTGCCAGCAGCCCCACTGGAGGGCTAGCGGGATCTGGAAACATTCAGTACTTC | CASSPTGGLAGSGNIQYF
TRBJ1-1 | TRBV30 | NA | few | TGTGCCTGGAGTGTATTTGGAATTGAAGCTTTCTTT | CAWSVFGIEAFF
TRBJ2-2 | TRBV20-1 | NA | many | TGCAGTGCCCCAGGGCAAAACACCGGGGAGCTGTTTTTT | CSAPGQNTGELFF
TRBJ2-2 | TRBV4-2 | NA | few | TGTGCCAGCAGCCCCGATCCGGGGAACACCGGGGAGCTGTTTTTT | CASSPDPGNTGELFF
TRBJ2-3 | TRBV11-2 | NA | few | TGTGCCAGCAGGCGGAGCGGGAGCACAGATACGCAGTATTTT | CASRRSGSTDTQYF
TRBJ1-2 | TRBV29-1 | NA | NA | TGCAGCGTTAGGATCAACTATGGCTACACCTTC | CSVRINYGYTF
TRBJ1-6 | TRBV6-1 | TRBD1 | few | TGTGCCAGCAGGTCGACAGGGGGGATCAATTCACCCCTCCACTTT | CASRSTGGINSPLHF
TRBJ2-3 | TRBV5-1 | TRBD1 | once | TGCGCCAGTAATCCAGGGGGCGGGACAGATACGCAGTATTTT | CASNPGGGTDTQYF
TRBJ2-5 | TRBV30 | NA | few | TGTGCCTGGAGTCGCCCGACTGATGGGGAGACCCAGTACTTC | CAWSRPTDGETQYF
TRBJ2-7 | TRBV10-3 | NA | many | TGTGCCATCAGTGAGTCAAGGAACGTTCTCGAGCAGTACTTC | CAISESRNVLEQYF
TRBJ2-5 | TRBV7-9 | NA | many | TGTGCCAGCAGCTTAGCAGGGGCAGAGACCCAGTACTTC | CASSLAGAETQYF
TRBJ1-3 | TRBV7-9 | NA | many | TGTGCCAGCAGCTTAACGAGCTCTGGAAACACCATATATTTT | CASSLTSSGNTIYF
TRBJ1-1 | TRBV6-2/TRBV6-3 | NA | NA | TGTGCCAGCAGTTACTCGAGGACCGTTGTAGCTTTCTTT | CASSYSRTVVAFF
TRBJ2-1 | TRBV20-1 | TRBD2 | NA | TGCAGTGCTAGACTGGGGGGGAACAATGAGCAGTTCTTC | CSARLGGNNEQFF
TRBJ2-5 | TRBV28 | NA | many | TGTGCCAGCAGTTTAGCCAAGTACCAAGAGACCCAGTACTTC | CASSLAKYQETQYF
TRBJ2-3 | TRBV20-1 | NA | few | TGCAGTGCAGTGGGGGGACCCACAGATACGCAGTATTTT | CSAVGGPTDTQYF
TRBJ2-3 | TRBV9 | TRBD2 | few | TGTGCCAGCAGCGTAGCTCGGGGGGGCACAGATACGCAGTATTTT | CASSVARGGTDTQYF
TRBJ1-1 | TRBV6-5 | TRBD1 | few | TGTGCCAGCAGTTATTACAGGGGGCTCGGGTCTGGGAACACTGAAGCTTTCTTT | CASSYYRGLGSGNTEAFF
TRBJ2-3 | TRBV7-9 | NA | few | TGTGCCAGCAGCTTCCAGGCTAGCGGCACAGATACGCAGTATTTT | CASSFQASGTDTQYF
TRBJ2-7 | TRBV5-1 | NA | few | TGCGCCAGCAGCTTGGACGGGCAGTACTTC | CASSLDGQYF
TRBJ2-3 | TRBV11-2 | NA | few | TGTGCCAGCAGCTTGTCGTTCGGGCCCACAGATACGCAGTATTTT | CASSLSFGPTDTQYF
TRBJ2-7 | TRBV28 | TRBD2 | NA | TGTGCCAGCAGTTCCTATAGCGGGAGCTCCTCAAGCTCCTACGAGCAGTACTTC | CASSSYSGSSSSSYEQYF
TRBJ1-5 | TRBV27 | NA | many | TGTGCCAGCAGTTTATTGGGGCCTCAGCCCCAGCATTTT | CASSLLGPQPQHF
TRBJ1-1 | TRBV28 | NA | NA | TGTGCCAGCAGCCTGACGACGCTCATGAACACTGAAGCTTTCTTT | CASSLTTLMNTEAFF
TRBJ2-7 | TRBV11-3 | NA | NA | TGTGCCAGCAGCTCAGACAAGGACGAGCAGTACTTC | CASSSDKDEQYF
TRBJ2-5 | TRBV20-1 | NA | NA | TGCAGTGCTAGGTTAGGCGGTGAGACCCAGTACTTC | CSARLGGETQYF
TRBJ2-2 | TRBV6-2/TRBV6-3 | NA | NA | TGTGCCAGCAGTATCGGCCTGGGTACCGGGGAGCTGTTTTTT | CASSIGLGTGELFF
TRBJ1-1 | TRBV5-6 | NA | few | TGTGCCAGCAGTATTCGGGGGCAAAAGAACACTGAAGCTTTCTTT | CASSIRGQKNTEAFF
TRBJ2-1 | TRBV12-3/TRBV12-4 | NA | NA | TGTGCCAGCAGTTTTTCTGGTGGTGAGCAGTTCTTC | CASSFSGGEQFF
TRBJ1-2 | TRBV29-1 | NA | many | TGCAGCGTTGATTCCGGGGATGGTGGCTACACCTTC | CSVDSGDGGYTF
TRBJ1-1 | TRBV30 | NA | few | TGTGCCTCCGCACGAAGGGGTACTGAAGCTTTCTTT | CASARRGTEAFF
TRBJ1-5 | TRBV7-9 | TRBD1 | many | TGTGCCAGCAGCTTAGGGGACAGCCACAATCAGCCCCAGCATTTT | CASSLGDSHNQPQHF
TRBJ2-7 | TRBV28 | NA | few | TGTGCCAGCAGTCCCGGGAGCGGAACGGTGTACGAGCAGTACTTC | CASSPGSGTVYEQYF
TRBJ2-7 | TRBV5-1 | TRBD2 | NA | TGCGCCAGCAAAGGGACTAGCGCCTCCTACGAGCAGTACTTC | CASKGTSASYEQYF
TRBJ1-1 | TRBV15 | NA | few | TGTGCCACCAGCAGGGAATTCGGGCCCTCGAGGGCCACTGAAGCTTTCTTT | CATSREFGPSRATEAFF
TRBJ1-6 | TRBV18 | NA | few | TGTGCCAGCTCACCAGAGGGTGCGGCCCTCCACTTT | CASSPEGAALHF